The clone carrying this T cell receptor (beta chain) was counted between two and nine times. Its specificity is not known. The junction departs from germline at one end; a sequencing error may be responsible. This CDR3 is built from 13 residues. Germline V CDR1 and CDR2: SGHDT, YYEEEE. These data originate in a study of T cell repertoires in cytomegalovirus infection. Regarding the study as a whole: Identification of carriers of CMV plus the relevant HLA was performed using cumulative public TCR beta family frequency. HLA-C-restricted, CMV-specific TCR beta clonotypes were dominant ex vivo.

MiXCR, applied by TCRdb to the reads, yields one record per CDR3 protein. This table has 400,000 or so distinct CDR3 sequences, roughly 30% appearing once. This TCR derives from a human donor in good health (CMV status not recorded). Some clones in this sample may be carry-over from other donors' samples. The specimen sequenced was PBMCs. The chain has TRBV5-6 and TRBJ1-1; D is unresolved. DNA of the CDR3: TGTGCTAGCAGCTTAGAGGCCAACACTGAAGCTTTCTTT. Residues: CASSLEANTEAFF.